This TCR beta chain was identified in a study of response to subunit inactivated influenza vaccine (dated by TCRdb to between 2018 and 2020). For context, the study as a whole: Deep quantitative profiling of the T cell receptor repertoire was used in the study to follow responses to a trivalent subunit inactivated influenza vaccine.

Summary of the overall study and its limitations: The authors proposed that each seasonal influenza vaccination may bring in only a limited number of new T cells.

The sample holds many counts of this clonotype. What antigen it recognizes has not been identified. The record has no base qualities; no much larger clone is one base away. Library preparation used RT-PCR. TCRdb names Illumina HiSeq 2500 as the instrument used. The public reads were reprocessed in TCRdb via fastp at Q25 and MiXCR, keeping in-frame beta chains. Entries are consolidated by CDR3 protein sequence, retaining the most common genes and DNA. The sample table records approximately 490,000 distinct CDR3 sequences; approximately 7.8% of these occur just once. The top ten hold over 10% of the sample. The germline V gene encodes CDR1 SGDLS and CDR2 YYNGEE. The CDR3 has 13 amino acids, counting the end cysteine and phenylalanine. Of all the DNA, just the CDR3 is kept, 39 bases in frame from base 1. Relative to germline, V is 1 base shorter and J is 4 bases shorter, with 7 bases between their ends.

The TCR comes from a man aged 50 to 75 who received an inactivated influenza vaccine. Donor details come from another sample of the same person, matched by shared clones. The V and J genes are TRBV9 and TRBJ2-3, with an unclear D gene assignment. The sequencing here drew on PBMCs from blood, taken less than 30 months after vaccination. The CDR3 region: CASSVQVADTQYF. The sequenced DNA is TGTGCCAGCAGCGTACAGGTTGCAGATACGCAGTATTTT.